This TCR beta chain emerged from a study of cytomegalovirus exposure and HLA in healthy donors (dated by TCRdb to about 2017). Turning to the overall study: According to an earlier analysis of a few hundred of the donors, some 170 million T cells yielded over 100 million unique TCR beta sequences and more than 250 Gb of sequence data. Roughly 290 gigabases of sequencing data and 70 million to 95 million unique TCR sequences made up an early release that covered over 550 HLA-typed donors. Typing coverage differed by locus: A, B, C, DRB1 and DQB1 were typed in roughly 620-630 donors, DQA1 in 500 to 550, DPA1 in around 610, and DPB1 in approximately 450. Every repertoire in the discovery cohort had been generated on one and the same sequencing platform. The study was designed to test whether signatures of past pathogen exposure could be identified by cataloging public T cell receptors. Both class I and class II loci were covered by HLA typing, at four-digit resolution. A later genetic analysis used genome-wide SNP genotypes for about 60% of the roughly 700 donors, treating that subset as a discovery cohort. Of the roughly 410 genotyped donors, less than 90% were placed in the genetic ancestry cluster associated with self-reported Caucasian donors. Among roughly 400 genotyped donors of the cohort, an average of around 240,000 unique TCR beta nucleotide sequences were sequenced per donor, about a sixth of them non-productive. Donor age, sex, ethnicity and CMV serostatus were compiled together with the repertoire data. Rather than drawing on any new phenotypic data, the later analysis identified candidate immune exposures from TCR beta sequences and the way those sequences occurred across donors. In an earlier analysis of roughly 540 of the donors, high-throughput TCR beta sequencing was used to judge whether each TCR beta V gene segment behaved as functional or pseudogenic. A handful of DR-DQ haplotypes were handled as single units for association and clustering because linkage in the cohort was strong. In a later analysis, previously published TCR beta repertoires from some 640 donors were re-analyzed and high-resolution HLA genotyping was added so that TCR occurrence patterns could be studied. To predict cytomegalovirus infection status, the study brought together high-throughput TCR immunosequencing, statistical association of individual TCRs with disease status, and machine learning. The study profiled the T cell repertoires of 500 to 800 subjects by immunosequencing and related them to cytomegalovirus serostatus. Along with the approximately 700-subject first cohort, a separate validation cohort of over 90 different subjects was used. The research as a whole found: The only immune exposure information available for the cohort was CMV serostatus. Broadly in line with IMGT annotations, most TCR beta V segments showed up in productive rearrangements about 87% or about 30% of the time in an earlier analysis of 450 to 750 of the donors. Because HLA typing was missing for some donors at each locus, association tests included only the typed subset. According to a later genetic analysis, donors in an Asian-associated ancestry cluster had fewer N-insertions in productive TCRs than the approximately 670-donor mean. Strong co-occurrence of HLA alleles, especially DR and DQ, made assigning TCR associations to individual alleles difficult. Specific HLA alleles were associated with about 17,000 TCR beta sequences at a false discovery rate of 0.05 in a later analysis. According to a later analysis, most CMV-associated TCR beta chains appeared to be HLA-restricted, and the HLA associations seemed to be driven largely by CMV exposure. The sequencing pipeline was judged likely to have produced a cluster of highly shared sequence variants as a technical artifact. According to a later analysis, parvovirus B19, influenza, CMV and Epstein-Barr virus appeared linked to several top co-occurrence clusters. The cohort was sequenced for TCR beta chains only, and without alpha or paired-chain data the features that could be detected were limited. While some public TCRs were present in many individuals, most TCR sequences turned up only very rarely across donors. According to a later analysis, TCR association rates differed among HLA loci, with DRB1 alleles showing the most associated TCRs and HLA-C alleles showing the fewest. A further reported finding was that TCR beta sequences accurately predicted the HLA-A and HLA-B alleles for most subjects in the first cohort. The authors suggested that the approach could potentially be extended to other disease states and immunological phenotypes. In vitro tests confirmed that a few of the cytomegalovirus-associated TCR beta chains recognize cytomegalovirus antigens. A total of around 150 TCR beta chains were listed by the study as associated with cytomegalovirus. The classifier was reported to diagnose cytomegalovirus status with high specificity and sensitivity in both the original and validation cohorts. Some IMGT-functional V segments, including TRBV6-2 and TRBV6-3, could not be distinguished by the 87-base-pair reads and were therefore excluded. V-gene and J-gene trimming of TCR beta chains was associated with a missense DCLRE1C variant in a later genetic analysis, and the association was replicated in an independent cohort. Presence/absence analyses assumed roughly uniform sequencing depth across donors, an assumption that may not hold. In a later analysis, HLA-associated TCR beta chains were found to be more clonally expanded and to have lower generation probabilities than equally common non-associated chains. Linkage disequilibrium might explain the correlated functional status among segregating V segments, but an unknown experimental factor could not be excluded. Because counts were too low, around 17 rarely observed V segments, including chromosome 9 orphons, were left out of the earlier analysis of 587 of the donors.

From a lookup of the germline V gene, CDR1 and CDR2 are MNHNS and SASEGT. Deletion took 6 bases off V and 9 bases off J, with a span of 9 bases between the germline ends. From its cysteine to its phenylalanine, the CDR3 spans 12 amino acids. The kept DNA is CDR3 alone, 36 bases in frame from the first base. The method was the immunoSEQ multiplex PCR assay. A mixture of 60 forward primers for TCR Vbeta segments and 13 reverse primers for TCR Jbeta segments was used in the multiplex PCR. Amplification of the CDR3 region of rearranged TCR beta genes was performed with a multiplex PCR assay on genomic DNA. The amplified TCR beta libraries were sequenced on the Illumina HiSeq System as 87-base-pair reads. On the authors' methods: In a later analysis, tens of millions of unique TCR beta chains were counted across the roughly 670 repertoires, and some 10 million of these chains were shared by at least two donors. Raw reads were error-corrected and collapsed into unique sequences by a nearest-neighbor algorithm in which closely related sequences were merged to remove PCR and sequencing errors. CDR3 sequences were aligned to IMGT reference sequences to assign V, D and J gene segments. For a sequence to be retained, a match of at least six nucleotides was required to both a V gene segment and a J gene segment. Rearrangements were classified as productive when the CDR3 lacked stop codons and remained in frame with V and J, and all other rearrangements were classified as non-productive. Following IMGT convention, CDR3 was defined as the stretch from the second conserved V-encoded cysteine to the conserved J-encoded phenylalanine. Sequences without an unambiguous match to a single V gene segment were excluded from the earlier analysis of 450 to 650 of the donors. In an earlier analysis of around 600 of the donors, V segments were called functional above 56.7% productive rearrangements and were called segregating when the between-donor standard deviation exceeded 5%. A statistical classification framework was developed to diagnose cytomegalovirus status using the catalog of TCR beta chain sequences. A later analysis assigned V and J genes by comparing TCR nucleotide sequences with IMGT/GENE-DB human TR gene sequences. Using the TCRdist pipeline, a later analysis assigned CDR3 sequences along with most-parsimonious VDJ recombination scenarios. A later analysis defined each TCR beta chain by its CDR3 amino acid sequence plus V-gene family, and excluded reads lacking a unique V-gene family. A later analysis removed 550 to 700 highly shared, low-generation-probability nucleotide sequences to deal with suspected cross-contamination and a sequencing artifact. In a later analysis, a clonal expansion index for each public chain was calculated from normalized within-repertoire ranks of inferred template counts. A later analysis computed generation probabilities with a VDJ recombination model fitted to out-of-frame rearrangements, and checked the results against IGoR. In a later analysis, hypergeometric tests were used to score TCR-TCR, TCR-HLA and TCR-CMV co-occurrence, with a repertoire-size bias correction applied to TCR pairs. To estimate false discovery rates, a later analysis permuted the HLA or CMV assignments 20 times. In a later analysis, co-occurring TCRs were grouped with DBSCAN, and TCRdist sequence similarity was added when clustering was performed within HLA-allele-positive subsets. Repertoires with fewer than 30,000 or more than 120,000 public chains were left out of co-occurrence clustering, as were roughly five repertoires with anomalous nucleotide sharing. TCRdb limited this immuneACCESS table to in-frame rearrangements with V and J called. A share of clones is missing; checked studies link under half to unresolved V genes, and the rest is unexplained. V, J and clone size are taken as reported in that table, and D and trimming were inferred from the DNA itself. The sample's clone listing holds 100,000 to 150,000 clones. Together, the top ten hold 2% to 2.5% of the sample.

The cohort comprised 550 to 700 healthy bone marrow donors. At the time of sampling, every cohort member was nominally healthy, though immune exposures that went unrecorded were likely present. The donor tested CMV seronegative, placing the donor among the approximately 360 seronegative members of the cohort. A peripheral blood sample was provided by each donor, and peripheral blood mononuclear cells were used for TCR beta sequencing. Genomic DNA was extracted from the blood cell samples with the Qiagen DNeasy Blood Extraction Kit. Concerning this clone: Its antigen is unknown.

The sample comprised PBMCs. The chain couples TRBV6-1 to TRBJ1-6; no D gene call is confident. This clonotype was sampled from a man aged 40-49 years in good health and CMV-seronegative. Here is the DNA: TGTGCCAGCAGAGCTACAGCTTCACCCCTCCACTTT. The translation is CASRATASPLHF.